The TCR beta chain under discussion was sequenced for a study of blood T cell repertoires in COVID-19. Turning to the study itself: In each case, the material was cDNA or gDNA derived from T cells, B-cell-depleted T cells, or PBMCs.

Clones were read by immunoSEQ multiplex PCR, and TCRdb kept only the in-frame ones, dropping some. The table records approximately 480,000 clones, roughly 89% of them present only once. In germline, CDR1 is LNHNV, CDR2 YYDKDF (reference sequence). This CDR3 comprises 17 residues. V trimming: 5 bases; J trimming: 0 bases; junction bases outside the gene matches: 8. V gene TRBV15 combines with J gene TRBJ2-3, with 10 bases identical to TRBD2. The source material was peripheral blood. The clonotype originates from a man between 18 and 29 years old with COVID-19, enrolled during active disease. CDR3 bases: TGTGCCACCAGCGGAAGGACTAGCGGATATAGCACAGATACGCAGTATTTT. It yields the protein CATSGRTSGYSTDTQYF. Full variable domain (rest looked up from reference TRBV15 and TRBJ2-3): DAMVIQNPRYQVTQFGKPVTLSCSQTLNHNVMYWYQQKSSQAPKLLFHYYDKDFNNEADTPDNFQSRRPNTSFCFLDIRSPGLGDTAMYLCATSGRTSGYSTDTQYFGPGTRLTVL.